The clone carrying this T cell receptor (beta chain) came up many times. Trimming cost V 6 bases and J 4 bases; bases outside gene matches: 9. Germline-derived CDR1 and CDR2 are MDHEN and SYDVKM. The CDR3 consists of 16 residues. One entry per CDR3 protein, called by TCRdb with MiXCR from the 5' RACE reads. The table shows some 63,000 distinct CDR3 sequences, with 6.2% occurring only once. The data originate from a study of CD8 T cells in ankylosing spondylitis. The chain employs TRBV28 and TRBJ2-2, with 9 bases fitting TRBD1. The TCR originated in a male donor with ankylosing spondylitis. Specimen: synovial fluid, either unsorted or a sorted T cell fraction (not recorded which). CDR3: CASSIPGQGFTGELFF. DNA of the CDR3: TGTGCCAGCAGCATCCCGGGACAGGGATTCACCGGGGAGCTGTTTTTT.